This T cell receptor (beta chain) is drawn from a study of shared clonotypes between healthy human individuals. Study results and caveats: Depth of sequencing was expected to influence donor clonotype sharing. Shared across several donors were 4% to 5% of the naive CD4 clonotypes.

Concerning this clone itself: The antigen remains undetermined.

Assay used: immunoSEQ multiplex PCR; TCRdb lists only in-frame clones, some missing. The sample contains some 2,500,000 clones, roughly 90% of which appear only once. This clonotype originated in a man between 18 and 35 years old in good health. Some clones in this sample may be carry-over from other donors' samples. The sequencing sample was made of naive CD4+ T cells from PBMCs. Subset given: CD45RA+ positively selected.

The CDR3 DNA reads as TGCGCCAGCAGTCAACGGCGTTCGTTCTTCTCCGGGGAGCTGTTTTTT. The encoded protein is CASSQRRSFFSGELFF. The rearrangement joins TRBV23-1 to TRBJ2-2; no clear D. TRBV23-1 is annotated as an ORF whose role is uncertain. This CDR3 has 16 residues. V was shortened by 2 bases and J by 6 bases, with 16 bases between the two germline ends.